This T cell receptor (beta chain) was recovered during a study of vaccination effects on CD4 cells after COVID-19. Looking at the study overall: The vaccine given was either BNT162b2 or mRNA-1273, in two doses.

With respect to this clone: What it binds is not known.

Antigen-specific CD4+ T cell clonotypes were called by their expansion after viral peptide-pool culture in ViraFEST. Culturing for ten to eleven days preceded CD4+ T cell isolation. Vaccinated recipients, who were negative for nucleocapsid antibodies, had no history of SARS-CoV-2 infection. Researchers reported culturing approximately 1.8 million PBMC in each well, adding roughly 10 IU/ml IL-2 and about 9.6 ug/ml peptides. Trimming took off 1 base at V and 2 bases at J, with 5 bases between the two ends. This CDR3 is built from 13 residues. In germline, CDR1 is KGHSH, CDR2 LQKENI. Sequenced by immunoSEQ multiplex PCR; TCRdb stores in-frame clones only, minus some. The profile covers 50,000 or so clones, with 79% appearing a single time and 5% to 6.5% taken by the ten largest. Study conclusions and caveats: Clones that were induced by infection or by vaccine showed marked contraction late after vaccination.

The V and J genes are TRBV18 and TRBJ1-1; D is unclear. This TCR came from a human donor who received a COVID-19 vaccine. The sequencing used CD4+ T cells from PBMCs cultured with HCoV-OC43 spike peptides, collected before COVID-19 vaccination. Subset denoted: HCoV-OC43 spike overlapping peptide pool stimulation. CDR3 nucleotide sequence: TGTGCCAGCTCACCACAGGGTAACACTGAAGCTTTCTTT. Amino acids: CASSPQGNTEAFF. The entire variable domain, with the rest obtained from reference TRBV18 and TRBJ1-1, is as follows: NAGVMQNPRHLVRRRGQEARLRCSPMKGHSHVYWYRQLPEEGLKFMVYLQKENIIDESGMPKERFSAEFPKEGPSILRIQQVVRGDSAAYFCASSPQGNTEAFFGQGTRLTVV.